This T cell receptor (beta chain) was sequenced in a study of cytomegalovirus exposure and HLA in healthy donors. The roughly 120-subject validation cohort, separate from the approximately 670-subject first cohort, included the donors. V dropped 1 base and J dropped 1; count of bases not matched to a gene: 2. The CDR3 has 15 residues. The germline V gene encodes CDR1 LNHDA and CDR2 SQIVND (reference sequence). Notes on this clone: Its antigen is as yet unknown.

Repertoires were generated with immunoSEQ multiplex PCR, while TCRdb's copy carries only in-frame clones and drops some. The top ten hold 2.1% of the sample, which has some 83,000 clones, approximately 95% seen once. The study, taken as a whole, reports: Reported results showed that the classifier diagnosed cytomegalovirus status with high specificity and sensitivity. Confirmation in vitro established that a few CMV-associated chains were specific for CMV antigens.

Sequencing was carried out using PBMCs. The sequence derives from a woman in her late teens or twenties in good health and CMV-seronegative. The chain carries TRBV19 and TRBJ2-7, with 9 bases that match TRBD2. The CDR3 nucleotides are TGTGCCAGTAGTATAGTAGGACTAGCGTCCTACGAGCAGTACTTC. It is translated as CASSIVGLASYEQYF.